This TCR beta chain was sequenced for a study of OX40 agonist ivuxolimab in advanced cancers. CDR1 is SSHAT and CDR2 is FNYEAQ in the germline V gene (reference sequence). The CDR3 is made up of 13 amino acids. Generated by immunoSEQ multiplex PCR, the TCRdb table keeps only in-frame clones and is missing some. The sample lists about 11,000 clones, around 86% seen once, with 25% to 30% in the top ten. As concerns this clone: The junction shows a germline mismatch at one end, possibly a read error.

The sequencing here drew on CD4+ or CD8+ T cells sorted from blood, taken in a trial of the OX40 agonist ivuxolimab. The sequence came from an adult with an advanced solid tumor such as melanoma, head and neck, liver or kidney cancer. The rearrangement joins TRBV7-7 to TRBJ2-7, with D tentatively TRBD1 or TRBD2 (5 bases each). CDR3 loop: CASKGTPSYEQYF. CDR3 nucleotides: TGTGCTAGCAAGGGGACGCCTTCCTACGAGCAGTACTTC.